This T cell receptor beta chain derives from a study of T cell repertoires in cytomegalovirus infection. Across the study: Public TCR beta signature analysis indicated the presence of both CMV infection and matching HLA type. Study-wide points: Cumulative frequency of public TCR beta families picked out carriers of CMV plus the relevant HLA. It was HLA-C-restricted CMV-specific TCR beta clonotypes that dominated the response ex vivo.

This CDR3 is built from 15 residues. The V and J ends lost 4 bases and 8 bases respectively, with 15 bases between them. The germline CDR1 and CDR2 sequences are SEHNR and FQNEAQ (reference sequence). This clonotype appeared many times. As yet, its antigen is unknown. TCRdb re-called the reads through MiXCR, storing one row per CDR3 protein. The table shows 500,000 to 600,000 distinct CDR3 sequences, with 15% to 20% occurring only once. The rearrangement joins TRBV7-9 to TRBJ1-6; tentative D call: TRBD1 (5 bases). The receptor comes from a human donor in good health (CMV status not recorded). Some clones in this sample may be carry-over from other donors' samples. The sequencing input was CD8+ T cells from PBMCs. CDR3 sequence reads: CASSSDYLGDSPLHF. DNA of the CDR3: TGTGCCAGCAGCTCTGATTATCTGGGGGATTCACCCCTCCACTTT.